The T cell receptor beta chain under discussion was sequenced for a study of identifying expanded T cells in peripheral blood. A note on this clone: Its antigen remains unidentified.

Data came from immunoSEQ multiplex PCR; TCRdb stores just in-frame clones and leaves some out. The table shows around 100,000 clones, with about 90% occurring only once. Study-level points and caveats: Roughly two-week clone count variance significantly increased as total template count grew. Differentially abundant clones: around 1.2 between replicates, about 15 at two to three weeks, 19 to 20 at four.

Healthy donors had no documented immune events, such as infections, while sampled. The TCR sequence derives from a person aged 18 to 70 in good health. Sequenced material: blood.

DNA for the CDR3: TGCGCCAGCAGCGTGGGACCCAGCTACGAGCAGTACTTC. Its translation is CASSVGPSYEQYF. The chain joins TRBV5-1 to TRBJ2-7, with D perhaps assigned TRBD1 or TRBD2 (5 bases each). The germline V and J ends were trimmed by 4 bases and 3 bases, with 11 bases remaining between them. Per the germline V gene, CDR1 is SGHRS and CDR2 is YFSETQ. The CDR3 extends over 13 amino acids.